This TCR beta chain was captured by sequencing in a study of regulatory T cells in long-lasting Graves disease. Construction of TCR beta libraries relied on iRepertoire HTBI primers and on Arm-PCR targeting CDR3 regions. A single record per CDR3 protein comes from TCRdb applying MiXCR to the multiplex PCR reads. The sample carries approximately 270,000 distinct CDR3 sequences, approximately 18% recorded once. The V gene lost 1 base and the J gene lost 2 bases, with 11 bases spanning the gap. The germline gives CDR1 PRHDT, CDR2 FYEKMQ (reference sequence). The CDR3 covers 15 residues. Time point in this sample: newly diagnosed GD, antithyroid drugs for less than 3 months. After RNA was extracted from PBMCs, the TCR library was made from it. This clonotype was recorded at least ten times. The same sample was also studied in work on T cells in Graves' hyperthyroidism and ophthalmopathy. As that study records: Researchers found most expanded thyroid clonotypes above 0.001 in blood as well.

The receptor's source is a woman aged 25 to 39 with Graves disease. The chain recombines TRBV13 with TRBJ2-5, with D perhaps given as TRBD1 or TRBD2 (6 bases each). This sample comprised peripheral blood mononuclear cells (PBMCs), obtained at new diagnosis, from a patient treated with antithyroid drugs. The DNA of the CDR3 is TGTGCCAGCAGCTTAGTCCGGGGGCATCAAGAGACCCAGTACTTC. Translating gives CASSLVRGHQETQYF.